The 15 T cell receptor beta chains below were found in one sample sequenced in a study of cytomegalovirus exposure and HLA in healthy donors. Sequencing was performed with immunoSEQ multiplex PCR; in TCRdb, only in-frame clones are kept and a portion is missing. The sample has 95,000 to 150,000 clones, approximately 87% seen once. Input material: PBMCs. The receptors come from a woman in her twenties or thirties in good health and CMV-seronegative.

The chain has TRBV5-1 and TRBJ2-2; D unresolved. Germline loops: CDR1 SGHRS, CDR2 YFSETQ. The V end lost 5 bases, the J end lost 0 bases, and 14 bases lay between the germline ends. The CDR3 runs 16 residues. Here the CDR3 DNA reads TGCGCCAGCAGGCTCCTCGCAGGAACGAACACCGGGGAGCTGTTTTTT. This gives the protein CASRLLAGTNTGELFF.

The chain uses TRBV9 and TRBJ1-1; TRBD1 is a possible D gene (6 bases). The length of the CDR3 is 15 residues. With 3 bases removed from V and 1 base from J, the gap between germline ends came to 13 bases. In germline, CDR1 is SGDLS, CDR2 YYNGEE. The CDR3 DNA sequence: TGTGCCAGCAGCGCCCATCAGGGGCCGAACACTGAAGCTTTCTTT. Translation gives CASSAHQGPNTEAFF.

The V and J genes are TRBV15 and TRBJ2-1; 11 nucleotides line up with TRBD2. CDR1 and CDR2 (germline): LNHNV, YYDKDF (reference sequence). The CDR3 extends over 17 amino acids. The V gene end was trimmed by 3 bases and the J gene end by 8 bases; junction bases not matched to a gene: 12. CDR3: CATSSGLTSGVFDEQFF. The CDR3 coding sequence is TGTGCCACCAGCAGTGGCCTGACTAGCGGGGTTTTCGATGAGCAGTTCTTC. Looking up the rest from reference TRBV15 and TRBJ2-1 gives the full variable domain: DAMVIQNPRYQVTQFGKPVTLSCSQTLNHNVMYWYQQKSSQAPKLLFHYYDKDFNNEADTPDNFQSRRPNTSFCFLDIRSPGLGDTAMYLCATSSGLTSGVFDEQFFGPGTRLTVL.

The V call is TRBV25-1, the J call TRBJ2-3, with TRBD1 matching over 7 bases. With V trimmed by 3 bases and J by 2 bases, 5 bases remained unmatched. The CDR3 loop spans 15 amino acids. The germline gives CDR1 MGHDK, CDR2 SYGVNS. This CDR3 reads CASSELDRITDTQYF. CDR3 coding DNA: TGTGCCAGCAGTGAGTTGGACAGGATCACAGATACGCAGTATTTT.

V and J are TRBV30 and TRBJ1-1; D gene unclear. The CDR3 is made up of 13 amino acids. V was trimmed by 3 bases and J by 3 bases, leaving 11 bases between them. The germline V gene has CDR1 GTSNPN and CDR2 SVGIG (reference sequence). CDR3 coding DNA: TGTGCCTGGAGGGCGGAGGGTTACACTGAAGCTTTCTTT. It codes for CAWRAEGYTEAFF.

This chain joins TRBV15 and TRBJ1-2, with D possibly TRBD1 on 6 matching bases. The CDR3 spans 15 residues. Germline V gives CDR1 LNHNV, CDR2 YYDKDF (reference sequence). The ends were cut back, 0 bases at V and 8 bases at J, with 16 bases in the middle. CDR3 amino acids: CATSRDTTGPRGYTF. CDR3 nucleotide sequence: TGTGCCACCAGCAGAGACACAACAGGGCCTCGCGGCTACACCTTC.

CDR3 region: CASRPGQQTGELFF. In nucleotides, the CDR3 is TGTGCCAGCAGACCGGGACAGCAAACCGGGGAGCTGTTTTTT. The chain recombines TRBV6-5 with TRBJ2-2, with 7 bases that match TRBD1. This CDR3 is built from 14 residues. Trimming at V came to 6 bases and at J to 5 bases, leaving 6 bases not matched to a gene. Germline V gene sequence: CDR1 MNHEY, CDR2 SVGAGI.

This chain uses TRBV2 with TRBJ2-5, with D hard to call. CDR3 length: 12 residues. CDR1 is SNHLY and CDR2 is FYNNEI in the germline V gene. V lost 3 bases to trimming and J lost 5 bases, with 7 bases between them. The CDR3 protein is CASSDRVETQYF. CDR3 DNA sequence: TGTGCCAGCAGTGACCGTGTGGAGACCCAGTACTTC.

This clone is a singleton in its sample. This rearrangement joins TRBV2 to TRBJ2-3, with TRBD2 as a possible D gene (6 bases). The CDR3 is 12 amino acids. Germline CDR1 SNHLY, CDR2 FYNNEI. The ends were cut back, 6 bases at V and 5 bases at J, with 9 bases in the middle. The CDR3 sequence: CASRLGGDTQYF. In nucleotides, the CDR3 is TGTGCCAGCAGACTGGGAGGAGATACGCAGTATTTT.

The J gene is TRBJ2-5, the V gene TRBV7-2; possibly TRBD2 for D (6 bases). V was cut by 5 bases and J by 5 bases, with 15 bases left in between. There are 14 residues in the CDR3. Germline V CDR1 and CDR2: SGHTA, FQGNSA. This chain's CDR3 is CASSERTGVETQYF. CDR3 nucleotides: TGTGCCAGCAGCGAACGGACGGGAGTCGAGACCCAGTACTTC.

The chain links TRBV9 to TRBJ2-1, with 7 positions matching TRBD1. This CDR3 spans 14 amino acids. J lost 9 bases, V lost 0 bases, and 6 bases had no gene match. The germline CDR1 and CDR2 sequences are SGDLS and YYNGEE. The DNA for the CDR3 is TGTGCCAGCAGCGTAGGACCGAACAGGGGTGAGCAGTTCTTC. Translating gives CASSVGPNRGEQFF.

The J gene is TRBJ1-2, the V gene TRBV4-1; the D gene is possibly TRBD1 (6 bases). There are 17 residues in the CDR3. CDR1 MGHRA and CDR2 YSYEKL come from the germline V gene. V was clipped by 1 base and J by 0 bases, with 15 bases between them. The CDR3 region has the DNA TGCGCCAGCAGCCAAGCATGGCGACAGGACGCTAACTATGGCTACACCTTC. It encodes CASSQAWRQDANYGYTF.

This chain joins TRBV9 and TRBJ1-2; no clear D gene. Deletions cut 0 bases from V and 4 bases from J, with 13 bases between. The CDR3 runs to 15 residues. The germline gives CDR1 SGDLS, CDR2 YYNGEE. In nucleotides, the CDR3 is TGTGCCAGCAGCGTAGGGAGGATAGTAAGCTATGGCTACACCTTC. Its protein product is CASSVGRIVSYGYTF.

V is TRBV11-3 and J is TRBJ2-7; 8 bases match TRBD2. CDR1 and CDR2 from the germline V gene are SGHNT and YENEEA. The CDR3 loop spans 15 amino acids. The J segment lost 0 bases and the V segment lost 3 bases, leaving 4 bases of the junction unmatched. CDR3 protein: CASSFSGGSSYEQYF. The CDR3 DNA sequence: TGTGCCAGCAGCTTCTCGGGGGGGAGCTCCTACGAGCAGTACTTC.

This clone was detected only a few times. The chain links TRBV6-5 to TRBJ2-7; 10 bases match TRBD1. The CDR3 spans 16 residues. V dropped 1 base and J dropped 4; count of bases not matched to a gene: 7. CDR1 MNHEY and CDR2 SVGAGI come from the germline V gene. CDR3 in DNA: TGTGCCAGCAGTTACTATTCGGGGACAGGGGCTTACGAGCAGTACTTC. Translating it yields CASSYYSGTGAYEQYF.